What follows are 14 T cell receptor beta chains derived from one specimen sequenced in a study of beta chain features in type 1 diabetes. Findings and limits, study-wide: When Type 1 diabetes patients were examined, their TCRB CDR3s proved moderately but significantly shorter in all four CD4+ subsets.

Expressed TCRB transcripts were sequenced because the isolated RNA had all been reverse transcribed beforehand. TCRdb keeps only in-frame clones here, not all; method: immunoSEQ multiplex PCR. The profile shows more than 250,000 clones, around 24% of them singletons. For these TCRs, the target antigens are not known. Sequences were obtained from naive CD4+ T cells from blood. These receptors were taken from a woman aged 25 to 39 with type 1 diabetes.

This clone was found a few times. The junction differs from germline at one of its ends, possibly a read error. The genes are TRBV29-1 and TRBJ2-1; TRBD2 matches 10 bases. The CDR3 consists of 14 residues. The germline V gene encodes CDR1 SQVTM and CDR2 ANQGSEA. CDR3 region: CSVEAGGPSYEQFF. CDR3 sequence (DNA): TGCAGCGTCGAAGCGGGAGGGCCATCATATGAGCAGTTCTTC.

This clone has a handful of counts. The chain couples TRBV15 to TRBJ2-7; weak D call: TRBD1 (6 bases). Germline V gene data show CDR1 as LNHNV and CDR2 as YYDKDF (reference sequence). The CDR3 loop spans 15 amino acids. Trimming shortened V by 1 base and J by 0 bases, and 10 bases separated the two germline ends. CDR3 in amino acids: CATSRGWTASYEQYF. The CDR3 DNA reads TGTGCCACCAGCAGAGGGTGGACAGCCTCCTACGAGCAGTACTTC.

This clone turned up a few times. The rearrangement uses TRBV2 and TRBJ2-5; D is perhaps TRBD1 (7 bases). Trimming removed 6 bases from V and 5 bases from J, with 19 bases in between. In germline, CDR1 is SNHLY, CDR2 FYNNEI. The CDR3 loop spans 15 amino acids. Here the CDR3 DNA reads TGTGCCAGCAGGAACCGGACAGGAGGGTTTGAGACCCAGTACTTC. It yields the protein CASRNRTGGFETQYF.

This chain connects TRBV2 to TRBJ2-3; 9 positions agree with TRBD2. The CDR3 runs to 17 residues. The junction had 13 bases not matched to a gene; V was cut back by 3 bases and J by 6 bases. Germline V gene sequence: CDR1 SNHLY, CDR2 FYNNEI. The DNA for the CDR3 is TGTGCCAGCAGTGAGAGGGGGCTAGCGGGGACCTGGGATACGCAGTATTTT. Protein product: CASSERGLAGTWDTQYF.

This clone came up once. The chain couples TRBV25-1 to TRBJ2-1; no clear D. The germline V gene encodes CDR1 MGHDK and CDR2 SYGVNS. Trimming stripped 5 bases from V and 9 bases from J, with 17 bases between. The CDR3 is 14 residues long. The CDR3 bases are TGTGCCAGCAGTCTGGCCCAACGTCGGAGTGAGCAGTTCTTC. Translating gives CASSLAQRRSEQFF.

The genes are TRBV30 and TRBJ2-6; 9 nucleotides agree with TRBD1. Per germline, CDR1 GTSNPN and CDR2 SVGIG (reference sequence). V was pared by 3 bases and J by 0 bases, with 6 bases of the junction left unmatched. The CDR3 covers 17 residues. The CDR3 loop is CAWSTGQGNSGANVLTF. The CDR3 region has the DNA TGTGCCTGGAGCACGGGACAGGGAAACTCTGGGGCCAACGTCCTGACTTTC.

V and J are TRBV12-5 and TRBJ2-2; D perhaps matches TRBD2 (5 bases). Germline CDR1 and CDR2: LGHNT and FRNRAP. The CDR3 is 14 residues long. Trimming cost V 6 bases and J 6 bases, with 14 bases left between them. DNA of the CDR3: TGTGCTAGTGGCAAGTTGGTGGAGGCCGGGGAGCTGTTTTTT. This codes for CASGKLVEAGELFF.

This CDR3 reads CASSATGYAGANVLTF. CDR3 sequence (DNA): TGTGCCAGCAGCGCAACAGGGTATGCTGGGGCCAACGTCCTGACTTTC. The rearrangement joins TRBV7-3 to TRBJ2-6, with D perhaps TRBD1 (6 bases). The germline gives CDR1 SGHTA, CDR2 FQGTGA. The length of the CDR3 is 16 residues. The V end was cut by 5 bases, the J end by 2 bases, with 13 bases between.

This clone has just a few counts. The chain employs TRBV9 and TRBJ2-7; D ambiguous. Germline V gene sequence: CDR1 SGDLS, CDR2 YYNGEE. The CDR3 has 16 amino acids. Deletions cut 3 bases from V and 3 bases from J, with 19 bases between. The CDR3 is CASSAQVSRPYYEQYF. DNA for the CDR3: TGTGCCAGCAGCGCCCAAGTATCTCGCCCCTACTACGAGCAGTACTTC.

In its sample, this clone was seen a few times. This sequence joins TRBV7-9 and TRBJ2-7; TRBD2 is a possible D gene (6 bases). Between the trimmed V and J ends, which lost 6 bases and 0 bases, there was a span of 15 bases. This CDR3 is 15 amino acids long. CDR1 and CDR2 from the germline V gene are SEHNR and FQNEAQ (reference sequence). The CDR3 DNA follows: TGTGCCAGCAGGCCCACTAGCACCAGCTCCTACGAGCAGTACTTC. Amino acid sequence: CASRPTSTSSYEQYF.

This clone was detected a few times. The chain couples TRBV4-1 to TRBJ2-2, with 9 bases that match TRBD2. With V trimmed by 7 bases and J by 2 bases, 5 bases remained unmatched. Germline CDR1 reads MGHRA; CDR2 reads YSYEKL. The CDR3 totals 15 residues. This CDR3 reads CASKASGINTGELFF. Here the CDR3 DNA reads TGCGCCAGCAAAGCTAGCGGGATTAACACCGGGGAGCTGTTTTTT.

The CDR3 sequence is CASSYSPRDQQYF. The CDR3 bases are TGTGCCAGCAGTTACTCTCCCAGGGATCAGCAGTACTTC. The V gene is TRBV6-5, the J gene TRBJ2-7, with D maybe TRBD1 (5 bases). The V and J ends lost 0 bases and 8 bases respectively, with 11 bases between them. This CDR3 is built from 13 residues. Germline CDR1 is MNHEY and CDR2 is SVGAGI.

This clone was recorded only once. This sequence joins TRBV29-1 and TRBJ2-7; TRBD1 agrees at 8 bases. The CDR3 spans 13 residues. Trimming at V came to 4 bases and at J to 2 bases, leaving 4 bases not matched to a gene. Germline lookup yields CDR1 SQVTM and CDR2 ANQGSEA. The CDR3 protein is CSVADRGPYEQYF. The DNA of the CDR3 is TGCAGCGTTGCCGACAGGGGCCCCTACGAGCAGTACTTC.

This clone appeared a few times. This chain uses TRBV29-1 with TRBJ1-1, with 8 bases lining up with TRBD1. The CDR3 is made up of 15 amino acids. Trimming at V came to 5 bases and at J to 0 bases, leaving 8 bases not matched to a gene. Germline-derived CDR1 and CDR2 are SQVTM and ANQGSEA. This chain's CDR3 is CSVRRGPSLNTEAFF. The CDR3 bases are TGCAGCGTTCGCAGGGGGCCGTCGCTGAACACTGAAGCTTTCTTT.